This T cell receptor beta chain was obtained from a study of CD8 T cells in Susac syndrome. Study details: About 6 sequenced Susac syndrome patients had clinically active disease, while fewer than ten were in remission.

The RNA input was about 0.45 to 1 ug, and it was reverse transcribed with random hexamers. Each CDR3 protein is one row after TCRdb ran MiXCR on the immunoSEQ multiplex PCR reads. The top ten hold around 0.15% of the sample, which has 210,000 or so distinct CDR3 sequences, about 95% seen once. Germline V gene data show CDR1 as MNHEY and CDR2 as SVGEGT. V was clipped by 6 bases and J by 6 bases; unmatched bases: 9. The CDR3 sequence is 15 residues long. The chain has TRBV6-2 or TRBV6-3 and TRBJ2-1; 9 nucleotides line up with TRBD2. The TCR originated in a human donor with Susac syndrome. The sample comprised CD4+ T cells from PBMCs. The CDR3 is CASRRGGGAFNEQFF. The CDR3 bases are TGTGCCAGCAGACGGGGCGGGGGGGCTTTCAATGAGCAGTTCTTC.